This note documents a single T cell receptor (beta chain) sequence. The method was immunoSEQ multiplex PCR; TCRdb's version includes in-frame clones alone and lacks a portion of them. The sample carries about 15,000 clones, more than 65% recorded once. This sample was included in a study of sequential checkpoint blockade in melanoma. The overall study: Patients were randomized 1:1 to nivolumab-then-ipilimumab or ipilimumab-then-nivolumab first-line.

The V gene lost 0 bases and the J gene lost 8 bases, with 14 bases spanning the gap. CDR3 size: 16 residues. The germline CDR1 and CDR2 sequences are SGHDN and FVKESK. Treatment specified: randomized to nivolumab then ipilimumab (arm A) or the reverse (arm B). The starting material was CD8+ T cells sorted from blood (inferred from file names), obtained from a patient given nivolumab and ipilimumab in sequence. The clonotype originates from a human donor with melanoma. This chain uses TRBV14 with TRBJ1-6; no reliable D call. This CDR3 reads CASSQDRSPIYSPLHF. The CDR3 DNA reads TGTGCCAGCAGCCAAGACAGATCCCCCATTTATTCACCCCTCCACTTT.